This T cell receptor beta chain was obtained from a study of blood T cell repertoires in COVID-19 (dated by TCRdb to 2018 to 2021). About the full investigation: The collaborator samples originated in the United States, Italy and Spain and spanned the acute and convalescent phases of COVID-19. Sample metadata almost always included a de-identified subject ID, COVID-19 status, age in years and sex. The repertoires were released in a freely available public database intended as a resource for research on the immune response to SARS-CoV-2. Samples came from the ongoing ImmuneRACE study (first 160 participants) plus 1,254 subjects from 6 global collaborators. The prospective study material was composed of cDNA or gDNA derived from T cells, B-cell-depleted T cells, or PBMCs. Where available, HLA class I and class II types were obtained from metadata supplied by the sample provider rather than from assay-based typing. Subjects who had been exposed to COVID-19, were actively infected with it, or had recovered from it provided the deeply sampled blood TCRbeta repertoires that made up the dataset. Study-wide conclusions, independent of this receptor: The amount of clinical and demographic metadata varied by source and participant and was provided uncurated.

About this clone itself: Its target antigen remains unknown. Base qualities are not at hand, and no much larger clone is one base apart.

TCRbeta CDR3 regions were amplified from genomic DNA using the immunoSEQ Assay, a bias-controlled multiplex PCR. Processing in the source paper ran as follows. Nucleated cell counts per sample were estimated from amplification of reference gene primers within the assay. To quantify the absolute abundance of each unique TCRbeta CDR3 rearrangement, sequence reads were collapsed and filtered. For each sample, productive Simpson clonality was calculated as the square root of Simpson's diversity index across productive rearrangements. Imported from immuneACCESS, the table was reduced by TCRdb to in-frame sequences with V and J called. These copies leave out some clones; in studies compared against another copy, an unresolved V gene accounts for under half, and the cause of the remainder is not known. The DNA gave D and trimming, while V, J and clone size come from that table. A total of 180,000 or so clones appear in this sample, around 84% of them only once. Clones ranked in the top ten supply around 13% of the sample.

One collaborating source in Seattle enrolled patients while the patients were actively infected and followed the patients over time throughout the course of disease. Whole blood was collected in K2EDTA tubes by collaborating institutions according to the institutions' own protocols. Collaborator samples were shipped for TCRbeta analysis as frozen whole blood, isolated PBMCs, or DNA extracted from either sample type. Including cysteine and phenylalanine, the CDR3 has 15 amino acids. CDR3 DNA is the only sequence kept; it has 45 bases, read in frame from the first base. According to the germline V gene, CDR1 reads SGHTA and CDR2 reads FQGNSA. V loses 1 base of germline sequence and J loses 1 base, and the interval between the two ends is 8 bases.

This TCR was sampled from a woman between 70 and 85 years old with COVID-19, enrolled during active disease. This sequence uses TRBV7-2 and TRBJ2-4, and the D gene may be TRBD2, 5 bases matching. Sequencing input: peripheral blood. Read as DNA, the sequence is TGTGCCAGCAGCTTAGTCGGGGTCGCCAAAAACATTCAGTACTTC. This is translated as CASSLVGVAKNIQYF.